A selection of T cell receptor beta chains follows, all from one sample in a study of blood T cell repertoires in COVID-19. Some clones are missing from TCRdb's copy, which holds only in-frame ones; the method was immunoSEQ multiplex PCR. This table has 330,000 or so clones, approximately 86% appearing once. Sample: peripheral blood. Receptors were obtained from a man under 40 with COVID-19, enrolled during active disease. CDR3s include the opening cysteine and the closing phenylalanine or tryptophan. Fields, in order: V gene, CDR3 protein.

V: TRBV29-1; CDR3: CSVSRGPGQPQHF
V: TRBV7-2; CDR3: CASSLGSGYSNQPQHF
V: TRBV11-2; CDR3: CASSRPWGSGRGGYEQYF
V: TRBV19; CDR3: CASSITRGEPGANVLTF
V: TRBV7-2; CDR3: CASSPNRVATNEKLFF
V: TRBV4-3; CDR3: CASSPQGVSSYNEQFF
V: TRBV3-1/TRBV3-2; CDR3: CASSPNTSSLAGGPVSYNEQFF
V: TRBV4-3; CDR3: CASSQDLLREVGNSPLHF
V: TRBV5-1; CDR3: CASSLALRGREKLFF
V: TRBV5-1; CDR3: CASSLMELAGSGGEQFF
V: TRBV6-5; CDR3: CASSYDRHYEQYF
V: TRBV5-4; CDR3: CASSLAGTGGAYEQYF
V: TRBV28; CDR3: CASSPPQGVYGYTF
V: TRBV7-2; CDR3: CASRRSGVDTDTQYF
V: TRBV7-2; CDR3: CASSLARTSGRALSYEQYF
V: TRBV2; CDR3: CASNRGSGREAKNIQYF
V: TRBV4-3; CDR3: CASSQVLAREQFF
V: TRBV7-9; CDR3: CASSLDRGSTGELFF
V: TRBV4-2; CDR3: CASSQATGSNEQFF
V: TRBV7-9; CDR3: CASSPPKRAYQETQYF
V: TRBV6-5; CDR3: CASASNRLPNTEAFF
V: TRBV18; CDR3: CASSPRQVRANYGYTF
V: TRBV25-1; CDR3: CASSPMGGTGELFF
V: TRBV7-7; CDR3: CASSLVAGGLNEQFF
V: TRBV28; CDR3: CASSPRTGGQETQYF
V: TRBV11-2; CDR3: CASSSTNDYHTQYF
V: TRBV6-2/TRBV6-3; CDR3: CASSPAGQGYQPQHF
V: TRBV3-1/TRBV3-2; CDR3: CASSQDPGAKTQYF
V: TRBV4-3; CDR3: CASSQDRGETQYF
V: TRBV4-2; CDR3: CASSQDWAGEGRATEAFF
V: TRBV7-2; CDR3: CASSPRTGDSYEQYF
V: TRBV10-3; CDR3: CAISELADSSYNEQFF
V: TRBV27; CDR3: CASSTRQAQETQYF
V: TRBV27; CDR3: CASSPSVGDSKGDEKLFF
V: TRBV4-3; CDR3: CASSQDRGSKNAEAFF
V: TRBV10-3; CDR3: CAISALFWQGVGEQYF
V: TRBV2; CDR3: CASSFISTNEKLFF
V: TRBV28; CDR3: CASTLAGLSLEQYF
V: TRBV7-8; CDR3: CASSIRQGSSYEQYF
V: TRBV27; CDR3: CASSLSMQGITPLHF
V: TRBV5-1; CDR3: CASSSGLPPNEQYF
V: TRBV5-1; CDR3: CASSWGTATEQYF
V: TRBV5-4; CDR3: CASSLVGGNEQFF
V: TRBV7-2; CDR3: CASSSFPNSPLHF
V: TRBV28; CDR3: CASSSPRGFSYGYTF
V: TRBV7-9; CDR3: CASSLLLVQGVEKLFF
V: TRBV7-2; CDR3: CASSPRRGLPQETQYF
V: TRBV5-4; CDR3: CASSLNGRAYEQYF
V: TRBV4-3; CDR3: CASSQEYLAGVNYEQYF
V: TRBV28; CDR3: CASSLLAGGTDTQYF
V: TRBV5-6; CDR3: CASSGGQFYNSPLHF
V: TRBV9; CDR3: CASSPPRSTEAFF
V: TRBV4-2; CDR3: CASSPGQGTVETQYF